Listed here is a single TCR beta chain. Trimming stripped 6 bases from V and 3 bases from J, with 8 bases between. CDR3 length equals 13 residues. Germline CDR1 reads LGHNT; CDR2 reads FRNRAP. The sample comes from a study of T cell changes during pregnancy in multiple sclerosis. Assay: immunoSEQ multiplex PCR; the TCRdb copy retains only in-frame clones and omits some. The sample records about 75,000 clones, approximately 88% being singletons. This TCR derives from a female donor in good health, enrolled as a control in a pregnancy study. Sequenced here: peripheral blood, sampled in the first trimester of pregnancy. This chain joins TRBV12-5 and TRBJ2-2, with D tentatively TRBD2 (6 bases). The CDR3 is CASGWEDTGELFF. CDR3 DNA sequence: TGTGCTAGTGGGTGGGAGGACACCGGGGAGCTGTTTTTT. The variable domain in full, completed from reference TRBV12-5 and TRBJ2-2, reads DARVTQTPRHKVTEMGQEVTMRCQPILGHNTVFWYRQTMMQGLELLAYFRNRAPLDDSGMPKDRFSAEMPDATLATLKIQPSEPRDSAVYFCASGWEDTGELFFGEGSRLTVL.